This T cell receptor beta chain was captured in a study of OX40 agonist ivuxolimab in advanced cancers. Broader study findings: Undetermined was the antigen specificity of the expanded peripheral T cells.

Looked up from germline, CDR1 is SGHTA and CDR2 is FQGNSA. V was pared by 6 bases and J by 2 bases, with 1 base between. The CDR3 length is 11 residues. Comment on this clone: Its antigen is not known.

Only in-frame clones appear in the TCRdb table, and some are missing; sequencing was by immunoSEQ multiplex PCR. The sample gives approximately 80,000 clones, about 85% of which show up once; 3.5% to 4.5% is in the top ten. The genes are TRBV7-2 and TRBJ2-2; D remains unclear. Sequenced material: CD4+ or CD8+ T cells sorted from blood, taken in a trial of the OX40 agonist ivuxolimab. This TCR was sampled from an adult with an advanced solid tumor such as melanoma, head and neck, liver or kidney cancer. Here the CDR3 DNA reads TGTGCCAGCAGTAACACCGGGGAGCTGTTTTTT. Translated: CASSNTGELFF. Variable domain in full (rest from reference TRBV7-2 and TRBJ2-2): GAGVSQSPSNKVTEKGKDVELRCDPISGHTALYWYRQSLGQGLEFLIYFQGNSAPDKSGLPSDRFSAERTGGSVSTLTIQRTQQEDSAVYLCASSNTGELFFGEGSRLTVL.